This TCR beta chain was found in a study of cytomegalovirus exposure and HLA in healthy donors. Comments on this clone: What it binds is unknown.

The CDR3 extends over 16 amino acids. V lost 4 bases, J lost 7 bases, and 14 bases stayed unmatched. The germline CDR1 and CDR2 sequences are SGDLS and YYNGEE. The PCR employed 60 Vbeta primers together with 13 Jbeta primers. The method was immunoSEQ multiplex PCR; TCRdb's version includes in-frame clones alone and lacks a portion of them. This repertoire shows about 180,000 clones, more than 70% found once; its top ten account for around 1.4%. Study observations and caveats: Solely CMV serostatus was available to characterize immune exposure. Among CMV-associated TCR beta chains, most appeared HLA-restricted in a later analysis. Sequence variants that were highly shared formed a cluster that was likely a sequencing artifact.

The sequencing input was PBMCs. The receptor's source is a girl between 10 and 17 years old in good health and CMV-seropositive. The rearrangement links TRBV9 to TRBJ2-1; 7 bases agree with TRBD2. The CDR3 coding sequence is TGTGCCAGCAGCCCCCGGTATACTAGCGCGTCTAATGAGCAGTTCTTC. Amino acid sequence: CASSPRYTSASNEQFF.